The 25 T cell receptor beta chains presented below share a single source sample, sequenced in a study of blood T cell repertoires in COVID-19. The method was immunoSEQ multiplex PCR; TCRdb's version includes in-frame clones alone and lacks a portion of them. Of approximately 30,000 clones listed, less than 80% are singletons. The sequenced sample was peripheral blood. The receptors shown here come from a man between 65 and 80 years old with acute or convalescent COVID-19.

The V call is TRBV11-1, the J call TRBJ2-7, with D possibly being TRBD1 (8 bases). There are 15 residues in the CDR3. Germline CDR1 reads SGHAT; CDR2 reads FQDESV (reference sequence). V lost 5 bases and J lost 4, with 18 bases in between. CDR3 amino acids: CASSLRTGRGYEQYF. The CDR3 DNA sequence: TGTGCCAGCAGCCTCAGGACAGGGAGGGGATACGAGCAGTACTTC.

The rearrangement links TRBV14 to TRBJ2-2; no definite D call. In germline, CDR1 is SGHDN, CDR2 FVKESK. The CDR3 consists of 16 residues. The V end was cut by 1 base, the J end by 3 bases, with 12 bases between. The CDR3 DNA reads TGTGCCAGCAGCCAAGTCGGCGGCGGCTACACCGGGGAGCTGTTTTTT. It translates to CASSQVGGGYTGELFF.

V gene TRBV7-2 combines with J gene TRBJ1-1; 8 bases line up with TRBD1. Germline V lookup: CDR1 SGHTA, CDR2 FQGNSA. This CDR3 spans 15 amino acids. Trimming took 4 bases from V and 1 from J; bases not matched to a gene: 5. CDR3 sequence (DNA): TGTGCCAGCAGCTCATGGACAGGGAGGAACACTGAAGCTTTCTTT. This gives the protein CASSSWTGRNTEAFF. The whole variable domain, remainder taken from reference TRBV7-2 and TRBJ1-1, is GAGVSQSPSNKVTEKGKDVELRCDPISGHTALYWYRQSLGQGLEFLIYFQGNSAPDKSGLPSDRFSAERTGGSVSTLTIQRTQQEDSAVYLCASSSWTGRNTEAFFGQGTRLTVV.

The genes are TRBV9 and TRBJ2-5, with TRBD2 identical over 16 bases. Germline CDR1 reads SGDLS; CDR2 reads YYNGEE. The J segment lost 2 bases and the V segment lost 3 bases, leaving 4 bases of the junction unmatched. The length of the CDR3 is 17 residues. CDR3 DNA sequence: TGTGCCAGCAGCGAGGGGACTAGCGGGGGGGATCAAGAGACCCAGTACTTC. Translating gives CASSEGTSGGDQETQYF.

The CDR3 reads CASSLGWRGYTF. As DNA, the CDR3 is TGTGCCAGCAGCTTGGGTTGGAGGGGCTACACCTTC. The chain uses TRBV5-8 and TRBJ1-2; D is unresolved. The CDR3 spans 12 residues. The V and J ends lost 0 bases and 8 bases respectively, with 8 bases between them. CDR1 and CDR2 (germline): SGHTS, YDEGEE.

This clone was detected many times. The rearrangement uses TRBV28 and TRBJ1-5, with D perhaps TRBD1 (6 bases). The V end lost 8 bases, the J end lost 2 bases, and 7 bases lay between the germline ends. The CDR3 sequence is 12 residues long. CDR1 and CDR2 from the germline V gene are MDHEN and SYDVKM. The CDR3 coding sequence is TGTGCCAGCTCAGGGGGCAATCAGCCCCAGCATTTT. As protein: CASSGGNQPQHF.

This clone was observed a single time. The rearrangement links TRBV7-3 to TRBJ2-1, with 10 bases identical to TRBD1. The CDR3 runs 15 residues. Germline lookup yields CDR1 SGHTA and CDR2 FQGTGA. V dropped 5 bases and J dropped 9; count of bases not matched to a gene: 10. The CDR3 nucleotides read TGTGCCAGCAGCCCCACCGGGACAGGGGAGACTGAGCAGTTCTTC. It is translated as CASSPTGTGETEQFF.

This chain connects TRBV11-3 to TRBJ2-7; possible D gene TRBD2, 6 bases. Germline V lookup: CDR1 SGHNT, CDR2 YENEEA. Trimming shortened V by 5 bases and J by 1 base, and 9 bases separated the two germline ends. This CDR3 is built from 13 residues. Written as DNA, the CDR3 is TGTGCCAGCAGCGCGGGGACGTCCTACGAGCAGTACTTC. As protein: CASSAGTSYEQYF.

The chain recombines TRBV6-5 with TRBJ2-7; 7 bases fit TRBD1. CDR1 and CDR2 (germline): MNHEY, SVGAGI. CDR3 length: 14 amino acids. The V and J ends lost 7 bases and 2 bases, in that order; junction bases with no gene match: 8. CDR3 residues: CASTLQGLAYEQYF. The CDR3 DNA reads TGTGCCAGCACTCTACAGGGGCTAGCCTACGAGCAGTACTTC.

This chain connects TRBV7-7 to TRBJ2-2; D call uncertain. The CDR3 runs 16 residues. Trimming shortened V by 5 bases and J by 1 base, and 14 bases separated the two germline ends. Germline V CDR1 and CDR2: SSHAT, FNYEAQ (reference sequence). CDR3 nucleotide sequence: TGTGCCAGCAGCGTAAACCTGATACTGAACACCGGGGAGCTGTTTTTT. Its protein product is CASSVNLILNTGELFF.

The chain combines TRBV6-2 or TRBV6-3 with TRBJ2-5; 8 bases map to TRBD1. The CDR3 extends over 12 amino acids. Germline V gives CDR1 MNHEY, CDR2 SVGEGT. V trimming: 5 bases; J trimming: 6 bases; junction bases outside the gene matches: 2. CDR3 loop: CASSDRGQTQYF. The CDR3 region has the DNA TGTGCCAGCAGTGACAGGGGCCAGACCCAGTACTTC.

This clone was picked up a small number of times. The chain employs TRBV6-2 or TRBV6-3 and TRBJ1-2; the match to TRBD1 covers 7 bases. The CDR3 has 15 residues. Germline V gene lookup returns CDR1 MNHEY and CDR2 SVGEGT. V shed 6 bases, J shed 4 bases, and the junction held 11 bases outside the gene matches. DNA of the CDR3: TGTGCCAGCAGCCCTATGACGACAGGGCCCTATGGCTACACCTTC. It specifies CASSPMTTGPYGYTF.

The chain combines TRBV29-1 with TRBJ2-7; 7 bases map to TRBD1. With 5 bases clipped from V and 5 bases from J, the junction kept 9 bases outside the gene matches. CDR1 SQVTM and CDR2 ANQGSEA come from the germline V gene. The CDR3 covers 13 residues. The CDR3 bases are TGCAGCGTTTCCCATAACAGGGGAAACGAGCAGTACTTC. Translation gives CSVSHNRGNEQYF.

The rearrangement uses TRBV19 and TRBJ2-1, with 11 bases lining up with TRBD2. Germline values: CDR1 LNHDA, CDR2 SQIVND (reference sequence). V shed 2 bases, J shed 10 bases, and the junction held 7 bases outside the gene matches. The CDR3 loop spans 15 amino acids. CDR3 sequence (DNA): TGTGCCAGTAGTATATCGACTAGCGGGATCGGGGAGCAGTTCTTC. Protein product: CASSISTSGIGEQFF.

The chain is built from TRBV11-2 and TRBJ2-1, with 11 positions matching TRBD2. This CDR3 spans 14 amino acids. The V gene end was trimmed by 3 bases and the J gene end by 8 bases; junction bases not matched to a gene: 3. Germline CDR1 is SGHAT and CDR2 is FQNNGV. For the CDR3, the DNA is TGTGCCAGCAGCTTCACTAGCGGGAGCGATGAGCAGTTCTTC. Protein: CASSFTSGSDEQFF.

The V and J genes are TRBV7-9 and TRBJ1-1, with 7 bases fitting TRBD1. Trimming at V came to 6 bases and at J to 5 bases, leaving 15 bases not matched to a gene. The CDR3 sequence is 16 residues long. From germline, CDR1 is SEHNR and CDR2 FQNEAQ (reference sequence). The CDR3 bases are TGTGCCAGCAGTTTACTTACCGGGACAGCGGGTACTGAAGCTTTCTTT. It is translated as CASSLLTGTAGTEAFF.

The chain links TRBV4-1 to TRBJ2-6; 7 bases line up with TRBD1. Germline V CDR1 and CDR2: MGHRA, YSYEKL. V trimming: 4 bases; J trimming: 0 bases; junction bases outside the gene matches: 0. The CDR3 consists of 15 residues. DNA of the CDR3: TGCGCCAGCAGCCGACAGGGCTCTGGGGCCAACGTCCTGACTTTC. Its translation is CASSRQGSGANVLTF.

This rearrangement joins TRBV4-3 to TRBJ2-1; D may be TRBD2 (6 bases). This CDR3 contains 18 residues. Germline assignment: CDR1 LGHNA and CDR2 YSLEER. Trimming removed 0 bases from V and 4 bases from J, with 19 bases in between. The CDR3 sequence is CASSQEERSRESYNEQFF. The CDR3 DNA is TGCGCCAGCAGCCAAGAAGAGAGGTCGCGGGAATCGTACAATGAGCAGTTCTTC.

The CDR3 here is CASSLPGSARDTQYF. For the CDR3, the DNA is TGTGCCAGCAGCTTACCCGGCTCAGCGCGGGATACGCAGTATTTT. This chain connects TRBV7-2 to TRBJ2-3; no firm D call. Trimming pared 2 bases from V and 6 bases from J, leaving 15 bases between. Germline values: CDR1 SGHTA, CDR2 FQGNSA. This CDR3 spans 15 amino acids.

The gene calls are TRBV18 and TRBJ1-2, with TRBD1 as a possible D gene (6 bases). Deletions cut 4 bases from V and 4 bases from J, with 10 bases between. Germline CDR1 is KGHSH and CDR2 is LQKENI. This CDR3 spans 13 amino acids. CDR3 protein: CASSRDTAYGYTF. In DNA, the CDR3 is TGTGCCAGCTCACGGGACACCGCCTATGGCTACACCTTC.

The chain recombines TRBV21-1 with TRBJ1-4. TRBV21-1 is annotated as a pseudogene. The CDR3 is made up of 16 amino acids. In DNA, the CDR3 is TGTGCCAGCAGCAACTCCAATAGGCGGTGGGTTGCTAAACTGTTTTTT. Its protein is CASSNSNRRWVAKLFF.

The CDR3, as DNA: TGTGCCAGTGAAGAGAGGTCAGGGGGGCGAACTGAAGCTTTCTTT. Translation gives CASEERSGGRTEAFF. The rearrangement uses TRBV6-5 and TRBJ1-1, with TRBD1 matching over 7 bases. CDR1 is MNHEY, CDR2 SVGAGI, per germline. This CDR3 has 15 amino acids. Trimming took 9 bases from V and 5 from J; bases not matched to a gene: 15.

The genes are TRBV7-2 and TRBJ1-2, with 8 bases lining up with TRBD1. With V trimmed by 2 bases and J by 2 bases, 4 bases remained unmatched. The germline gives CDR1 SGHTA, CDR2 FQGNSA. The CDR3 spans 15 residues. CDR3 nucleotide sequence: TGTGCCAGCAGCTTATATGGGACAGGAAACTATGGCTACACCTTC. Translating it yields CASSLYGTGNYGYTF. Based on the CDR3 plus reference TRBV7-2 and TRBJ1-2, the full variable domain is GAGVSQSPSNKVTEKGKDVELRCDPISGHTALYWYRQSLGQGLEFLIYFQGNSAPDKSGLPSDRFSAERTGGSVSTLTIQRTQQEDSAVYLCASSLYGTGNYGYTFGSGTRLTVV.

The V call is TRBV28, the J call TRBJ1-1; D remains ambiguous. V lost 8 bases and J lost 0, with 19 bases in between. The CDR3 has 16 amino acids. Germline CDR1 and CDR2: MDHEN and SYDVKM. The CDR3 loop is CASREAGDFMNTEAFF. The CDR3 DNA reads TGTGCCAGCCGGGAAGCAGGAGATTTCATGAACACTGAAGCTTTCTTT. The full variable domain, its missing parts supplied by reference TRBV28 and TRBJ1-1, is DVKVTQSSRYLVKRTGEKVFLECVQDMDHENMFWYRQDPGLGLRLIYFSYDVKMKEKGDIPEGYSVSREKKERFSLILESASTNQTSMYLCASREAGDFMNTEAFFGQGTRLTVV.

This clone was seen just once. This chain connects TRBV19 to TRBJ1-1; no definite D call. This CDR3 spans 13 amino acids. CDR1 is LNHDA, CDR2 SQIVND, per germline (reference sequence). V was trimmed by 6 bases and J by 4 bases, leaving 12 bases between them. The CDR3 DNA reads TGTGCCAGTAGCCCCACGGGGAGCACTGAAGCTTTCTTT. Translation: CASSPTGSTEAFF.